Presented here are 29 T cell receptor beta chains from one specimen sequenced in a study of spatial heterogeneity in lung cancer. From the 5' RACE reads, TCRdb called clonotypes with MiXCR, one entry per CDR3 protein. This table holds around 1,000 distinct CDR3 sequences, over 9.5% found once. The time point was: sample taken at primary tumor resection. Sequencing used normal lung tissue next to the tumor, obtained at surgery. Every receptor here comes from a female donor with early-stage non-small cell lung cancer.

In this sample, this clonotype turned up a few times. The library was designed around alpha chains, so this beta chain is a stray read whose abundance carries little weight. The rearrangement uses TRBV29-1 and TRBJ2-5, with 10 nucleotides matching TRBD2. With V trimmed by 6 bases and J by 3 bases, 1 base remained unmatched. CDR3 length equals 12 residues. Germline V gene lookup returns CDR1 SQVTM and CDR2 ANQGSEA. The CDR3 DNA is TGCAGCGTGGGGACTAGCGAAGAGACCCAGTACTTC. The encoded protein is CSVGTSEETQYF.

Sample share makes this clonotype medium-sized. In a library made to pick up alpha chains, this beta chain is a stray read with a size that means little. The genes are TRBV9 and TRBJ2-5, with 9 bases that match TRBD1. The junction had 4 bases not matched to a gene; V was cut back by 4 bases and J by 3 bases. The length of the CDR3 is 14 residues. Germline assignment: CDR1 SGDLS and CDR2 YYNGEE. CDR3 sequence reads: CASSQRQGEETQYF. DNA of the CDR3: TGTGCCAGCAGCCAGAGACAGGGGGAAGAGACCCAGTACTTC.

Judged by abundance, this clonotype is medium-sized. This beta chain was picked up by a library intended for alpha chains and is off target, so its count carries little meaning. DNA of the CDR3: TGTGCCAGCAGTTTAGGTACTAGCGGCGAGCAGTACTTC. It specifies CASSLGTSGEQYF. This sequence joins TRBV12-3 or TRBV12-4 and TRBJ2-7; 8 bases agree with TRBD2. The CDR3 consists of 13 residues. The J segment lost 6 bases and the V segment lost 1 base, leaving 2 bases of the junction unmatched.

A remark on this clonotype: This beta chain turned up in a library designed for alpha chains; as an off-target read, its abundance says little. The rearrangement uses TRBV18 and TRBJ1-1; a weak D match, TRBD1 (6 bases). CDR1 and CDR2 from the germline V gene are KGHSH and LQKENI. The V gene lost 4 bases and the J gene lost 3 bases, with 12 bases spanning the gap. CDR3 length: 14 amino acids. The chain's CDR3 is CASSRGGGHTEAFF. The CDR3 bases are TGTGCCAGCTCACGGGGAGGGGGACACACTGAAGCTTTCTTT.

For this clonotype: This beta chain is off target for a library built for alpha chains, so its abundance means little. The J gene is TRBJ2-3, the V gene TRBV6-2 or TRBV6-3, with no clear D. The CDR3 runs to 13 residues. Trimming shortened V by 6 bases and J by 2 bases, and 9 bases separated the two germline ends. Germline CDR1 is MNHEY and CDR2 is SVGEGT. The CDR3 DNA sequence: TGTGCCAGCAGATTGAGTAACACAGATACGCAGTATTTT. Translating it yields CASRLSNTDTQYF.

In this sample, this clonotype turned up a few times. This beta chain came through as a stray read in a library set up for alpha chains, and its size says little. The rearrangement uses TRBV7-6 and TRBJ2-5; D is ambiguous. Germline lookup yields CDR1 SGHVS and CDR2 FNYEAQ. Trimming removed 5 bases at V and 0 bases at J, with 10 bases between. The CDR3 totals 14 residues. The CDR3 is CASSPSGYQETQYF. The DNA of the CDR3 is TGTGCCAGCAGCCCCTCGGGCTACCAAGAGACCCAGTACTTC.

This clonotype was observed a few times. Since the library was made to target alpha chains, this beta chain is a stray read and its abundance is not meaningful. The chain employs TRBV23-1 and TRBJ2-5, with D uncertain. TRBV23-1 is an ORF, and what it does is uncertain. The CDR3 has 15 amino acids. Trimming stripped 3 bases from V and 3 bases from J, with 14 bases between. The CDR3 is CASSHKGPFEETQYF. Here the CDR3 DNA reads TGCGCCAGCAGTCATAAGGGTCCCTTCGAAGAGACCCAGTACTTC.

Judged by abundance, this clonotype is medium-sized (0.01 to 0.1%). This beta chain came through as a stray read in a library set up for alpha chains, and its size says little. The V gene is TRBV3-1, the J gene TRBJ2-1, with D perhaps matching TRBD2 (5 bases). Germline V gives CDR1 LGHDT, CDR2 YNNKEL (reference sequence). The V and J ends lost 0 bases and 7 bases respectively, with 7 bases between them. The CDR3 is 13 amino acids. The DNA of the CDR3 is TGTGCCAGCAGCCAAGACAGAGGGAATGAGCAGTTCTTC. Protein product: CASSQDRGNEQFF.

With respect to this clonotype: This sequence may be a read error, since a much larger clone differs from it by one base. This beta chain turned up in a library designed for alpha chains; as an off-target read, its abundance says little. J is TRBJ2-2 and V is TRBV10-3, with D possibly TRBD1 on 6 matching bases. V lost 4 bases and J lost 5, with 11 bases in between. Germline CDR1 ENHRY, CDR2 SYGVKD. The CDR3 consists of 14 residues. DNA for the CDR3: TGTGCCATCAGTGTGGGGGACATGACCGGGGAGCTGTTTTTT. Its protein product is CAISVGDMTGELFF.

The table lists this clonotype with a few counts. A library made for alpha chains picked up this beta chain off target, so its size means little. The chain recombines TRBV7-2 with TRBJ2-5; a weak D match, TRBD2 (6 bases). V was clipped by 1 base and J by 9 bases, with 18 bases between them. The CDR3 is 15 residues long. Germline V lookup: CDR1 SGHTA, CDR2 FQGNSA. The CDR3 sequence: CASSLDQGLAWSQYF. The DNA for the CDR3 is TGTGCCAGCAGCTTAGACCAAGGCCTAGCGTGGTCCCAGTACTTC.

This clonotype was counted only a few times. This beta chain slipped into a library made for alpha chains as a stray read, so its size is not meaningful. The chain carries TRBV3-1 and TRBJ2-7, with TRBD1 identical over 8 bases. The CDR3 covers 15 residues. Per the germline V gene, CDR1 is LGHDT and CDR2 is YNNKEL (reference sequence). V dropped 3 bases and J dropped 2; count of bases not matched to a gene: 6. The CDR3 region has the DNA TGTGCCAGCAGCCATTCCGACAGGGGCGCCTACGAGCAGTACTTC. Its protein is CASSHSDRGAYEQYF.

By sample fraction, this clonotype is large. Because the library targeted alpha chains, this beta chain is an off-target read whose size means little. This chain connects TRBV30 to TRBJ2-3; a weak D match, TRBD2 (6 bases). The germline V gene encodes CDR1 GTSNPN and CDR2 SVGIG (reference sequence). This CDR3 is 14 amino acids long. Trimming removed 1 base from V and 7 bases from J, with 15 bases in between. CDR3 region: CAWSGSSERHTQYF. The CDR3 region has the DNA TGTGCCTGGAGTGGGTCTAGCGAACGGCATACGCAGTATTTT.

Comments on this clonotype: Found in a library prepared for alpha chains, this beta chain is an off-target read, and its abundance has little meaning. The chain links TRBV7-6 to TRBJ2-7, with TRBD1 identical over 7 bases. Germline-derived CDR1 and CDR2 are SGHVS and FNYEAQ. The CDR3 has 13 residues. V trimming: 5 bases; J trimming: 2 bases; junction bases outside the gene matches: 3. CDR3 DNA: TGTGCCAGCAGCAAGGGACAGACCTACGAGCAGTACTTC. This sequence encodes CASSKGQTYEQYF. Combining the CDR3 with reference TRBV7-6 and TRBJ2-7 gives the whole variable domain GAGVSQSPRYKVTKRGQDVALRCDPISGHVSLYWYRQALGQGPEFLTYFNYEAQQDKSGLPNDRFSAERPEGSISTLTIQRTEQRDSAMYRCASSKGQTYEQYFGPGTRLTVT.

This clonotype was picked up a small number of times. Since the library was made to target alpha chains, this beta chain is a stray read and its abundance is not meaningful. The gene calls are TRBV7-2 and TRBJ1-5; 9 positions agree with TRBD1. Germline CDR1 reads SGHTA; CDR2 reads FQGNSA. The junction had 2 bases not matched to a gene; V was cut back by 4 bases and J by 1 base. This CDR3 has 15 residues. The CDR3 nucleotides read TGTGCCAGCAGCTGGGACAGGGCGAGCAATCAGCCCCAGCATTTT. It codes for CASSWDRASNQPQHF.

By share, this clonotype counts as large. With the library built for alpha chains, this beta chain is off target and its frequency is not meaningful. The chain recombines TRBV3-1 with TRBJ2-1; TRBD2 matches at 10 bases. In germline, CDR1 is LGHDT, CDR2 YNNKEL (reference sequence). Trimming cost V 3 bases and J 5 bases; bases outside gene matches: 4. There are 15 residues in the CDR3. CDR3 sequence (DNA): TGTGCCAGCAGCCAGGGAGCGGGAGGGCACAATGAGCAGTTCTTC. This gives the protein CASSQGAGGHNEQFF.

In this sample, this clonotype is large. With the library built for alpha chains, this beta chain is off target and its frequency is not meaningful. This chain joins TRBV6-2 or TRBV6-3 and TRBJ2-1; D unclear. With 2 bases removed from V and 10 bases from J, the gap between germline ends came to 12 bases. CDR3 length equals 13 residues. Germline loops: CDR1 MNHEY, CDR2 SVGEGT. The CDR3 loop is CASSYRPKIEQFF. The CDR3 region has the DNA TGTGCCAGCAGTTACCGCCCCAAAATAGAGCAGTTCTTC.

A word on this clonotype: The junction departs from the called germline gene at one end, perhaps through a read error. This beta chain is an unintended read in a library built for alpha chains; its size means little. This sequence joins TRBV6-1 and TRBJ2-1, with D perhaps assigned TRBD1 or TRBD2 (5 bases each). This CDR3 is 14 amino acids long. Germline assignment: CDR1 MNHNS and CDR2 SASEGT. The CDR3 DNA reads TGTGCCAGCAGCGAAGTGATGGGGACGGATGAGCAGTTCTTC. It translates to CASSEVMGTDEQFF.

This clonotype was seen a handful of times. A library made for alpha chains picked up this beta chain off target, so its size means little. This sequence joins TRBV2 and TRBJ2-3, with D tentatively TRBD1 (6 bases). Germline V CDR1 and CDR2: SNHLY, FYNNEI. The CDR3 sequence is 15 residues long. Trimming pared 10 bases from V and 2 bases from J, leaving 19 bases between. In DNA form, the CDR3 reads TGTGCCACCCCCGGGGCGGACAGCTACACAGATACGCAGTATTTT. This codes for CATPGADSYTDTQYF.

This clonotype showed up just a few times. A library made for alpha chains picked up this beta chain off target, so its size means little. This chain joins TRBV29-1 and TRBJ2-1; 8 bases line up with TRBD2. The germline V gene encodes CDR1 SQVTM and CDR2 ANQGSEA. V lost 3 bases to trimming and J lost 6 bases; unmatched junction nucleotides: 7. This CDR3 is built from 14 residues. In DNA, the CDR3 is TGCAGCGTTGATGGGGTAGCGGGACCCAATGAGCAGTTCTTC. It specifies CSVDGVAGPNEQFF.

In its sample, this clonotype is medium-sized. Because this beta chain is a stray read in a library intended to capture alpha chains, its abundance should not be given much weight. V is TRBV6-2 or TRBV6-3 and J is TRBJ2-7; 12 nucleotides match TRBD2. CDR1 and CDR2 from the germline V gene are MNHEY and SVGEGT. The CDR3 runs 16 residues. V lost 2 bases to trimming and J lost 3 bases; unmatched junction nucleotides: 5. CDR3 DNA: TGTGCCAGCAGTTACACCAGACTAGCGGGGGACTACGAGCAGTACTTC. This translates into CASSYTRLAGDYEQYF.

Points on this clonotype: This beta chain was picked up by a library intended for alpha chains and is off target, so its count carries little meaning. This rearrangement joins TRBV5-1 to TRBJ2-3; D is undetermined. V shed 4 bases and J shed 2 bases, with 8 bases lying between them. The CDR3 extends over 13 amino acids. Germline CDR1 and CDR2: SGHRS and YFSETQ. CDR3 amino acids: CASSPWNTDTQYF. CDR3 nucleotides: TGCGCCAGCAGCCCCTGGAACACAGATACGCAGTATTTT.

This clonotype has only a few counts. This beta chain lies outside the target of a library built for alpha chains; its clone size means little. This chain connects TRBV11-2 to TRBJ2-5, with 8 bases matching TRBD2. This CDR3 comprises 18 residues. The junction had 15 bases not matched to a gene; V was cut back by 5 bases and J by 1 base. The germline V gene has CDR1 SGHAT and CDR2 FQNNGV. As DNA, the CDR3 is TGTGCCAGCAGCCCCCGAAACGTAGCGGGGAGTCGCCAAGAGACCCAGTACTTC. Its protein product is CASSPRNVAGSRQETQYF.

This clonotype was picked up a small number of times. As an off-target read in a library built for alpha chains, this beta chain has a frequency of little significance. This chain connects TRBV18 to TRBJ2-2; D unresolved. CDR1 KGHSH and CDR2 LQKENI come from the germline V gene. Deletions cut 0 bases from V and 0 bases from J, with 8 bases between. The CDR3 extends over 16 amino acids. This CDR3 is CASSPPSDANTGELFF. CDR3 DNA: TGTGCCAGCTCACCACCTTCAGACGCGAACACCGGGGAGCTGTTTTTT.

In regard to this clonotype: Within a library made for alpha chains, this beta chain is off target, and its count is uninformative. CDR3 nucleotides: TGCAGTGCTAGTAATCCGGGACTAGCGGGACTTATGGCGTACAATGAGCAGTTCTTC. It encodes CSASNPGLAGLMAYNEQFF. The chain links TRBV20-1 to TRBJ2-1; TRBD2 aligns across 13 bases. Per the germline V gene, CDR1 is DFQATT and CDR2 is SNEGSKA (reference sequence). The CDR3 length is 19 residues. The V segment lost 3 bases and the J segment 4 bases; nucleotides outside the gene matches: 15.

Turning to this clonotype: In a library made to pick up alpha chains, this beta chain is a stray read with a size that means little. The chain couples TRBV2 to TRBJ2-7; weak D call: TRBD1 (6 bases). Per the germline V gene, CDR1 is SNHLY and CDR2 is FYNNEI. There are 14 residues in the CDR3. Trimming took off 6 bases at V and 7 bases at J, with 19 bases between the two ends. Written as DNA, the CDR3 is TGTGCCAGCAGGGACCCCGGGACACAGCGAGAGCAGTACTTC. This gives the protein CASRDPGTQREQYF.

In regard to this clonotype: This beta chain is an off-target read within a library intended for alpha chains, so its frequency means little. The chain couples TRBV12-3 or TRBV12-4 to TRBJ2-7, with 9 bases that match TRBD1. V lost 9 bases, J lost 5 bases, and 8 bases stayed unmatched. The CDR3 extends over 13 amino acids. This CDR3 reads CASTGTGRHEQYF. Written as DNA, the CDR3 is TGTGCCAGTACCGGGACAGGGCGTCACGAGCAGTACTTC.

This clonotype is deemed large (0.1 to 1%). This beta chain appears as a stray read in a library generated for alpha chains; its size is not informative. The chain recombines TRBV2 with TRBJ2-3; 8 bases align to TRBD2. CDR3 length equals 15 residues. Germline CDR1 reads SNHLY; CDR2 reads FYNNEI. Unmatched junction bases numbered 5, after V lost 4 bases and J lost 2 bases. The CDR3 nucleotides are TGTGCCAGCAGTGGGCGGGGGGCCCTCACAGATACGCAGTATTTT. Translation gives CASSGRGALTDTQYF.

This clonotype is categorized as large. Being off target in a library aimed at alpha chains, this beta chain has a size of little meaning. The chain employs TRBV11-2 and TRBJ2-7, with D perhaps matching TRBD1 (5 bases). The CDR3 consists of 12 residues. V gave up 5 bases and J gave up 3 bases, with 8 bases separating them. The V gene's germline CDR1 is SGHAT and CDR2 FQNNGV. The CDR3 DNA is TGTGCCAGCAGCGCTACAGGCTACGAGCAGTACTTC. Translating it yields CASSATGYEQYF.

By frequency in the sample, this clonotype is medium-sized. Little can be read into the size of this beta chain, an off-target read in a library designed for alpha chains. The CDR3 coding sequence is TGCAGTGGCTTAACAGATACGCAGTATTTT. Translated: CSGLTDTQYF. The chain links TRBV20-1 to TRBJ2-3; D unclear. V shed 7 bases and J shed 3 bases, with 5 bases lying between them. Germline V CDR1 and CDR2: DFQATT, SNEGSKA (reference sequence). The length of the CDR3 is 10 residues.